A single sample is the source of the 22 T cell receptor beta chains below, sequenced in a study of T cells in Graves' hyperthyroidism and ophthalmopathy. RNA transcripts were the template for amplifying TCR beta CDR3 regions. HTBI primers were the set used in a first-round RT-PCR of the TCR CDR3. One entry per CDR3 protein results from TCRdb running MiXCR on the multiplex PCR reads. This table holds 400,000 to 450,000 distinct CDR3 sequences, 14% to 15% found once. Material for sequencing was blood. The receptors derive from a man aged 18 to 30 with Graves' ophthalmopathy.

This clonotype was detected many times. The chain uses TRBV30 and TRBJ2-3; 13 positions match TRBD2. V lost 2 bases to trimming and J lost 4 bases; unmatched junction nucleotides: 3. Germline V gene data show CDR1 as GTSNPN and CDR2 as SVGIG (reference sequence). The CDR3 totals 15 residues. The CDR3 DNA is TGTGCCTGGAGTACTAGCGGGGGGGCAGCAGATACGCAGTATTTT. This sequence encodes CAWSTSGGAADTQYF.

This clonotype was seen at least ten times. The chain joins TRBV13 to TRBJ1-5; 7 bases map to TRBD1. Germline CDR1 reads PRHDT; CDR2 reads FYEKMQ (reference sequence). This CDR3 spans 14 amino acids. The V gene end was trimmed by 3 bases and the J gene end by 7 bases; junction bases not matched to a gene: 6. The CDR3: CASSFGDRAQPQHF. The CDR3 nucleotides are TGTGCCAGCAGCTTTGGCGACAGGGCACAGCCCCAGCATTTT.

This clonotype was counted ten times or more. This chain uses TRBV9 with TRBJ2-7, with D perhaps given as TRBD1 or TRBD2 (5 bases each). The CDR3 extends over 14 amino acids. Germline V gene sequence: CDR1 SGDLS, CDR2 YYNGEE. Trimming took off 2 bases at V and 6 bases at J, with 15 bases between the two ends. The CDR3 nucleotides read TGTGCCAGCAGCGTCGCCCTCCCCGGGGCCGAGCAGTACTTC. Protein product: CASSVALPGAEQYF. The full variable domain, rest sourced from reference TRBV9 and TRBJ2-7, is DSGVTQTPKHLITATGQRVTLRCSPRSGDLSVYWYQQSLDQGLQFLIQYYNGEERAKGNILERFSAQQFPDLHSELNLSSLELGDSALYFCASSVALPGAEQYFGPGTRLTVT.

This chain joins TRBV4-2 and TRBJ2-2; 7 nucleotides match TRBD1. Trimming cost V 5 bases and J 7 bases; bases outside gene matches: 10. The CDR3 has 15 amino acids. The V gene's germline CDR1 is LGHNA and CDR2 YNFKEQ. The CDR3, as DNA: TGTGCCAGCAGCTCGGGGACAGTGGTCGGCGGGGAGCTGTTTTTT. Translation: CASSSGTVVGGELFF.

This clonotype was picked up a small number of times. This rearrangement joins TRBV14 to TRBJ2-2, with unresolved D. Germline values: CDR1 SGHDN, CDR2 FVKESK. Trimming cost V 4 bases and J 4 bases, with 13 bases left between them. The CDR3 has 15 amino acids. The CDR3 sequence: CASSPGLLGTGELFF. The CDR3 coding sequence is TGTGCCAGCAGCCCTGGCCTTTTGGGCACCGGGGAGCTGTTTTTT.

In this sample, this clonotype turned up a few times. V gene TRBV9 combines with J gene TRBJ2-1, with 10 bases that match TRBD2. The CDR3 contains 13 residues. Per the germline V gene, CDR1 is SGDLS and CDR2 is YYNGEE. After removal of 7 bases from V and 8 bases from J, the junction contained 6 bases not matched to a gene. As DNA, the CDR3 is TGTGCCAGCGGTAGCGGGGGGCTCGATGAGCAGTTCTTC. Its translation is CASGSGGLDEQFF. The full variable domain, in which reference TRBV9 and TRBJ2-1 provide the parts outside the CDR3, is DSGVTQTPKHLITATGQRVTLRCSPRSGDLSVYWYQQSLDQGLQFLIQYYNGEERAKGNILERFSAQQFPDLHSELNLSSLELGDSALYFCASGSGGLDEQFFGPGTRLTVL.

This clonotype was observed many times. The chain uses TRBV7-9 and TRBJ2-1; 7 bases map to TRBD1. There are 15 residues in the CDR3. After removal of 6 bases from V and 2 bases from J, the junction contained 7 bases not matched to a gene. Germline V gives CDR1 SEHNR, CDR2 FQNEAQ (reference sequence). The CDR3 protein is CASRDRRVPYNEQFF. Written as DNA, the CDR3 is TGTGCCAGCAGGGACAGGCGGGTTCCCTACAATGAGCAGTTCTTC.

This clonotype showed up just once. The rearrangement links TRBV13 to TRBJ1-1, with D unclear. The CDR3 is made up of 14 amino acids. Per the germline V gene, CDR1 is PRHDT and CDR2 is FYEKMQ (reference sequence). V lost 5 bases and J lost 6, with 16 bases in between. CDR3 amino acids: CASSPWRTESEAFF. CDR3 DNA sequence: TGTGCCAGCAGCCCTTGGCGGACCGAGTCTGAAGCTTTCTTT.

This clonotype was seen at least ten times. The chain links TRBV2 to TRBJ2-5; no definite D call. There are 11 residues in the CDR3. Germline V gene sequence: CDR1 SNHLY, CDR2 FYNNEI. Trimming took off 7 bases at V and 4 bases at J, with 7 bases between the two ends. For the CDR3, the DNA is TGTGCCAGCACCGAGCCAGAGACCCAGTACTTC. It translates to CASTEPETQYF.

This clonotype was observed many times. The chain combines TRBV3-1 with TRBJ2-3; a possible D gene is TRBD2 (6 bases). Germline V gives CDR1 LGHDT, CDR2 YNNKEL (reference sequence). The CDR3 runs 16 residues. Trimming cost V 4 bases and J 0 bases, with 14 bases left between them. The CDR3 DNA reads as TGTGCCAGCAGCCCACTCCTAGCGACTAGCACAGATACGCAGTATTTT. Translated, it gives CASSPLLATSTDTQYF.

This clonotype has at least ten counts. The chain links TRBV27 to TRBJ2-7; TRBD1 agrees at 8 bases. After removal of 3 bases from V and 4 bases from J, the junction contained 8 bases not matched to a gene. This CDR3 is built from 15 residues. Looked up from germline, CDR1 is MNHEY and CDR2 is SMNVEV (reference sequence). The DNA for the CDR3 is TGTGCCAGCAGTTTCTCTGGACAGGGACTTTACGAGCAGTACTTC. It yields the protein CASSFSGQGLYEQYF.

This clonotype was recorded at least ten times. The V and J genes are TRBV7-9 and TRBJ2-6; the D is unclear. The CDR3 consists of 11 residues. V lost 8 bases, J lost 1 base, and 0 bases lay in between. The germline V gene encodes CDR1 SEHNR and CDR2 FQNEAQ (reference sequence). The CDR3 DNA is TGTGCCAGCTCTGGGGCCAACGTCCTGACTTTC. Protein: CASSGANVLTF. Full variable domain (missing parts from reference TRBV7-9 and TRBJ2-6): DTGVSQNPRHKITKRGQNVTFRCDPISEHNRLYWYRQTLGQGPEFLTYFQNEAQLEKSRLLSDRFSAERPKGSFSTLEIQRTEQGDSAMYLCASSGANVLTFGAGSRLTVL.

This clonotype was observed a handful of times. The CDR3 bases are TGTGCCAGCAGCTCCTTAGCGGTCAGAGGGGAGACCCAGTACTTC. It is translated as CASSSLAVRGETQYF. The chain employs TRBV7-9 and TRBJ2-5, with a possible D match to TRBD2 (6 bases). Germline CDR1 reads SEHNR; CDR2 reads FQNEAQ (reference sequence). V lost 4 bases, J lost 5 bases, and 17 bases lay in between. The CDR3 sequence is 15 residues long.

This clonotype was recorded many times. This chain connects TRBV7-2 to TRBJ2-3; 9 nucleotides agree with TRBD1. The CDR3 extends over 15 amino acids. V dropped 8 bases and J dropped 5; count of bases not matched to a gene: 11. Germline assignment: CDR1 SGHTA and CDR2 FQGNSA. As DNA, the CDR3 is TGTGCCAGCTCCTTGACAGGGGGGGCGGAAGATACGCAGTATTTT. It translates to CASSLTGGAEDTQYF.

This clonotype has only a few counts. The V and J genes are TRBV19 and TRBJ2-7; tentatively, D is TRBD2 (6 bases). This CDR3 has 15 amino acids. CDR1 is LNHDA, CDR2 SQIVND, per germline (reference sequence). V dropped 3 bases and J dropped 3 bases, with 15 bases sitting between them. The CDR3 DNA sequence: TGTGCCAGTAGTATTAATTCGGGAGTTAGCTACGAGCAGTACTTC. Residues: CASSINSGVSYEQYF.

This clonotype was counted ten times or more. The V gene is TRBV9, the J gene TRBJ1-4; 9 positions agree with TRBD1. The length of the CDR3 is 14 residues. CDR1 is SGDLS, CDR2 YYNGEE, per germline. The ends lost 2 bases at V and 8 bases at J; junction bases unmatched: 4. DNA for the CDR3: TGTGCCAGCAGCGTCGGGACAGGGAGAGAAAAACTGTTTTTT. Protein: CASSVGTGREKLFF.

The genes are TRBV6-1 and TRBJ2-1; TRBD2 aligns across 12 bases. V trimming: 11 bases; J trimming: 9 bases; junction bases outside the gene matches: 8. CDR1 and CDR2 from the germline V gene are MNHNS and SASEGT. The CDR3 length is 13 residues. CDR3 coding DNA: TGTGCCGTCGCGACTAGCGGGAGTCGTGAGCAGTTCTTC. It specifies CAVATSGSREQFF.

The chain combines TRBV19 with TRBJ1-2; D is unresolved. The CDR3 consists of 14 residues. V dropped 4 bases and J dropped 3 bases, with 12 bases sitting between them. The V gene's germline CDR1 is LNHDA and CDR2 SQIVND (reference sequence). For the CDR3, the DNA is TGTGCCAGTAGTAAAAGGCAGATGGACTATGGCTACACCTTC. It yields the protein CASSKRQMDYGYTF.

This clonotype was counted a few times. One end of the junction varies from germline; a read error may be responsible. The V call is TRBV2, the J call TRBJ1-3; D is unclear. CDR1 and CDR2 (germline): SNHLY, FYNNEI. The length of the CDR3 is 12 residues. The DNA for the CDR3 is TGTGCCAGCAGTCGAAAGGGAAACACCACATATTTT. As protein: CASSRKGNTTYF.

This clonotype occurred many times. The CDR3 spells CASSQFSSSTDTQYF. CDR3 sequence (DNA): TGTGCCAGCAGCCAATTCAGTTCTAGCACAGATACGCAGTATTTT. The chain combines TRBV3-1 with TRBJ2-3; D unresolved. The V gene's germline CDR1 is LGHDT and CDR2 YNNKEL (reference sequence). Trimming cost V 2 bases and J 0 bases, with 9 bases left between them. The CDR3 contains 15 residues.

This clonotype showed up many times. The rearrangement uses TRBV12-3 or TRBV12-4 and TRBJ1-5; 9 positions agree with TRBD1. The CDR3 is 15 amino acids. V trimming: 6 bases; J trimming: 4 bases; junction bases outside the gene matches: 7. This CDR3 reads CASRRSGTGNQPQHF. The DNA of the CDR3 is TGTGCCAGCAGACGGTCGGGGACAGGGAATCAGCCCCAGCATTTT.

Turning to this clonotype: This could be a read error, since a much larger clone is one nucleotide away. This sequence joins TRBV5-1 and TRBJ2-1, with D uncertain. Germline loops: CDR1 SGHRS, CDR2 YFSETQ. This CDR3 has 15 amino acids. The DNA of the CDR3 is TGCGCCAGCAGGACGACTGGTAGCTCCCACAATGAGCAGTTCTTC. Protein sequence: CASRTTGSSHNEQFF.